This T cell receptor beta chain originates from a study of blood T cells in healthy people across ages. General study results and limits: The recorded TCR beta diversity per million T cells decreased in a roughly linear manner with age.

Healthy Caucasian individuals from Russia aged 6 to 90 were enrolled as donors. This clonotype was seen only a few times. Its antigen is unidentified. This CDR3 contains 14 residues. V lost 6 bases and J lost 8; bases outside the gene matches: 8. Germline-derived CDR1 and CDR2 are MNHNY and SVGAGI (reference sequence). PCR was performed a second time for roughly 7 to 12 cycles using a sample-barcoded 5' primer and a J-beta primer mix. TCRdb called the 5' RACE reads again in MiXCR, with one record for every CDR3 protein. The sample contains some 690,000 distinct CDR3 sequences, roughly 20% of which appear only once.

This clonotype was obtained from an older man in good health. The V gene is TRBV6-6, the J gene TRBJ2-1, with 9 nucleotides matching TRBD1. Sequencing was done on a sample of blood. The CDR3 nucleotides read TGTGCCAGCAGAAAACAGGGGGCTCATGATGAGCAGTTCTTC. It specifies CASRKQGAHDEQFF.